Listed below are T cell receptor beta chains from one sample, sequenced in a study of blood T cell repertoires in COVID-19. Assay: immunoSEQ multiplex PCR; the TCRdb copy retains only in-frame clones and omits some. The profile shows nearly 90,000 clones, 90% of them singletons. Sequenced: peripheral blood. The receptor source for this set is a man aged 18 to 29 with COVID-19, enrolled during active disease. The CDR3 runs from the conserved cysteine through the conserved F or W. The order of the fields is V gene, clone size, D gene, J gene, CDR3 protein, CDR3 DNA. D genes are given only for firm matches. Rows may omit the clone size; those that give it use once, few, many or a size class.

V gene: TRBV6-5; clone size: -; D gene: -; J gene: TRBJ1-5; CDR3 protein: CASTRTENQPQHF; CDR3 DNA: TGTGCCAGCACTCGGACAGAAAATCAGCCCCAGCATTTT
V gene: TRBV6-2/TRBV6-3; clone size: -; D gene: TRBD1; J gene: TRBJ1-1; CDR3 protein: CASSYYRGPGTEAFF; CDR3 DNA: TGTGCCAGCAGTTACTACAGGGGTCCGGGGACTGAAGCTTTCTTT
V gene: TRBV12-5; clone size: -; D gene: -; J gene: TRBJ2-5; CDR3 protein: CASGLVRGRESRYQETQYF; CDR3 DNA: TGTGCTAGTGGTTTGGTAAGGGGTCGCGAAAGCCGGTACCAAGAGACCCAGTACTTC
V gene: TRBV19; clone size: -; D gene: -; J gene: TRBJ1-3; CDR3 protein: CASTLGTRGNTIYF; CDR3 DNA: TGTGCCAGTACCCTAGGGACAAGAGGAAACACCATATATTTT
V gene: TRBV6-6; clone size: -; D gene: -; J gene: TRBJ1-5; CDR3 protein: CASRPNTGSNQPQHF; CDR3 DNA: TGTGCCAGCAGGCCTAATACAGGCAGCAATCAGCCCCAGCATTTT
V gene: TRBV6-1; clone size: few; D gene: -; J gene: TRBJ2-6; CDR3 protein: CASSDNSGANVLTF; CDR3 DNA: TGTGCCAGCAGTGACAACTCTGGGGCCAACGTCCTGACTTTC
V gene: TRBV6-5; clone size: -; D gene: -; J gene: TRBJ2-7; CDR3 protein: CASGGSSYEQYF; CDR3 DNA: TGTGCCAGCGGGGGGAGCTCCTACGAGCAGTACTTC
V gene: TRBV7-9; clone size: -; D gene: TRBD2; J gene: TRBJ2-3; CDR3 protein: CASSLYLAGGPVDTQYF; CDR3 DNA: TGTGCCAGCAGCTTATACCTAGCGGGAGGGCCCGTTGATACGCAGTATTTT
V gene: TRBV7-3; clone size: -; D gene: TRBD1; J gene: TRBJ1-1; CDR3 protein: CASSLTGTANTEAFF; CDR3 DNA: TGTGCCAGCAGCTTGACCGGGACAGCAAACACTGAAGCTTTCTTT
V gene: TRBV10-3; clone size: -; D gene: TRBD1; J gene: TRBJ2-2; CDR3 protein: CAIVQGQGGTGELFF; CDR3 DNA: TGTGCCATCGTCCAGGGACAGGGGGGAACCGGGGAGCTGTTTTTT
V gene: TRBV6-6; clone size: -; D gene: -; J gene: TRBJ2-3; CDR3 protein: CASSYPGSPPTDTQYF; CDR3 DNA: TGTGCCAGCAGTTACCCCGGGTCCCCTCCCACAGATACGCAGTATTTT
V gene: TRBV4-3; clone size: -; D gene: TRBD2; J gene: TRBJ2-2; CDR3 protein: CASSREAGADTGELFF; CDR3 DNA: TGCGCCAGCAGCCGAGAAGCGGGAGCGGACACCGGGGAGCTGTTTTTT
V gene: TRBV28; clone size: -; D gene: -; J gene: TRBJ2-1; CDR3 protein: CASTLGGYNEQFF; CDR3 DNA: TGTGCCAGCACCCTAGGGGGTTACAATGAGCAGTTCTTC
V gene: TRBV3-1/TRBV3-2; clone size: -; D gene: TRBD2; J gene: TRBJ2-1; CDR3 protein: CASSQEISGSSYNEQFF; CDR3 DNA: TGTGCCAGCAGCCAAGAAATAAGCGGGAGTTCCTACAATGAGCAGTTCTTC